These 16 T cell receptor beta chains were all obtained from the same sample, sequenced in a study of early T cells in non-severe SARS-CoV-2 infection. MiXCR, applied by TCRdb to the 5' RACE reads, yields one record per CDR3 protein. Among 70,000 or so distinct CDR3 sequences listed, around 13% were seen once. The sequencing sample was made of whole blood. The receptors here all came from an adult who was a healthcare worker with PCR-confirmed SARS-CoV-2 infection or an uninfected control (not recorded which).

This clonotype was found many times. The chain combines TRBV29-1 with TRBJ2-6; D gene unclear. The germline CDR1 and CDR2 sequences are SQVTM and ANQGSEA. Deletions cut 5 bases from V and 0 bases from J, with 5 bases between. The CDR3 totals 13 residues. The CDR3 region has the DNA TGCAGCGTTTCAATCTCTGGGGCCAACGTCCTGACTTTC. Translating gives CSVSISGANVLTF.

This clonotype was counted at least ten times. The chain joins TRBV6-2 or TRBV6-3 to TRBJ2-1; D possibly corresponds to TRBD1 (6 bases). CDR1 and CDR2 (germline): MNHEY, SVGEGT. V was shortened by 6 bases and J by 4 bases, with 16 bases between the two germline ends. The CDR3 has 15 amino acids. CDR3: CASSDVNRDYNEQFF. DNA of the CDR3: TGTGCCAGCAGCGACGTGAACAGGGATTACAATGAGCAGTTCTTC.

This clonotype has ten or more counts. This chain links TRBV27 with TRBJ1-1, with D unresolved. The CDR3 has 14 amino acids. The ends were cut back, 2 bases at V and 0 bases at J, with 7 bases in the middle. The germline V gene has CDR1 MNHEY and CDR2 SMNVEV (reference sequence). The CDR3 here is CASSLLGLNTEAFF. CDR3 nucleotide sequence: TGTGCCAGCAGTTTACTGGGCCTGAACACTGAAGCTTTCTTT.

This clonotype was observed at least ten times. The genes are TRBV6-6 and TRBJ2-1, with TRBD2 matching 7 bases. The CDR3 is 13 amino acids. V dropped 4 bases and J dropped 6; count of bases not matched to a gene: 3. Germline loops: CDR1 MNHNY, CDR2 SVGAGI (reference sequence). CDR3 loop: CASSLPSGNEQFF. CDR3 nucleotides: TGTGCCAGCAGTTTGCCTAGCGGCAATGAGCAGTTCTTC.

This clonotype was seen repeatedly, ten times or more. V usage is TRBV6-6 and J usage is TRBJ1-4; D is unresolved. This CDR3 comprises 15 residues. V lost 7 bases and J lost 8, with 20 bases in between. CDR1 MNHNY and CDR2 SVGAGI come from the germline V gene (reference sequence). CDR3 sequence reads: CASISRERDGEKLFF. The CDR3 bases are TGTGCCAGCATCTCCCGGGAGAGAGACGGGGAAAAACTGTTTTTT.

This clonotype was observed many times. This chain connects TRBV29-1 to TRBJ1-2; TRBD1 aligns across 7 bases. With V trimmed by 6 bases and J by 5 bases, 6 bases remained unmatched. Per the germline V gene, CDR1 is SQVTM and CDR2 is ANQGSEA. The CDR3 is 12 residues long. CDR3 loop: CSVPGQPYGYTF. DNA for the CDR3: TGCAGCGTCCCGGGACAGCCATATGGCTACACCTTC.

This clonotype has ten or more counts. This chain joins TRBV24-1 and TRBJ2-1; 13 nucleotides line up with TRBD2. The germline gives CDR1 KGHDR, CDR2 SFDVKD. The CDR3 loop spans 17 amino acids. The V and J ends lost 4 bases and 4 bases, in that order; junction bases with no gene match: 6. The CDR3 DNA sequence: TGTGCCACCAGTGACACCGGACTAGCGGGGGATTACAATGAGCAGTTCTTC. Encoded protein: CATSDTGLAGDYNEQFF.

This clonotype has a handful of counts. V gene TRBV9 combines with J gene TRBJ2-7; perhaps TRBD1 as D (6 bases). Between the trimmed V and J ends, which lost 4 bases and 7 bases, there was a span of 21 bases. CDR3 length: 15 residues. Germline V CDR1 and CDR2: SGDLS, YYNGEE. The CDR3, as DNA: TGTGCCAGCAGCCCCGTGGGGACAAACCTTATGGAGCAGTACTTC. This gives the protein CASSPVGTNLMEQYF.

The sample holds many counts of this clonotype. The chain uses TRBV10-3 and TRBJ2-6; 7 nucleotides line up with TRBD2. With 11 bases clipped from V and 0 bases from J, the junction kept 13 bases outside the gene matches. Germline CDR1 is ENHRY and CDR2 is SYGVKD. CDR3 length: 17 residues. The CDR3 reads CAVGKSGAHSGANVLTF. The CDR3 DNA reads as TGTGCCGTCGGAAAGAGCGGGGCGCACTCTGGGGCCAACGTCCTGACTTTC.

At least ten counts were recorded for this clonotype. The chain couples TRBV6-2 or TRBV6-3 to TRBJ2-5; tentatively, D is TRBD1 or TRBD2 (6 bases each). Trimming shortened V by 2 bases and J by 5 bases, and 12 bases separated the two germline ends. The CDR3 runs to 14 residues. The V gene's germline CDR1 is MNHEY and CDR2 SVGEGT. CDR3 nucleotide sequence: TGTGCCAGCAGTTACCTTGGGGGGCAGGAGACCCAGTACTTC. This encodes CASSYLGGQETQYF.

Here the CDR3 DNA reads TGCAGTGCTACAAAGCCTGGTTCCGGGGAGCTGTTTTTT. It is translated as CSATKPGSGELFF. The genes are TRBV20-1 and TRBJ2-2; D gene uncertain. The CDR3 has 13 residues. The V end lost 4 bases, the J end lost 6 bases, and 12 bases lay between the germline ends. Germline values: CDR1 DFQATT, CDR2 SNEGSKA (reference sequence).

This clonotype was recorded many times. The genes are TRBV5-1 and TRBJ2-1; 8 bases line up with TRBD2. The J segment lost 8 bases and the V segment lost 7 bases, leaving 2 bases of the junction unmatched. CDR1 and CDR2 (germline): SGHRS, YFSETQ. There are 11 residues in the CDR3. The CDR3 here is CASHGGDEQFF. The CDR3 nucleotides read TGCGCCAGCCACGGGGGGGATGAGCAGTTCTTC.

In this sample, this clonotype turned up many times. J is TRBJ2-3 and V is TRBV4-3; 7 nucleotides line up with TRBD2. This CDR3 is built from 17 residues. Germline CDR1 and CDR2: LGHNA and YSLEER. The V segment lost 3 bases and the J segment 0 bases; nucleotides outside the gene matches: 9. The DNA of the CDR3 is TGCGCCAGCAGCCAGAGGGCTAGCGGTACTAGCACAGATACGCAGTATTTT. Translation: CASSQRASGTSTDTQYF.

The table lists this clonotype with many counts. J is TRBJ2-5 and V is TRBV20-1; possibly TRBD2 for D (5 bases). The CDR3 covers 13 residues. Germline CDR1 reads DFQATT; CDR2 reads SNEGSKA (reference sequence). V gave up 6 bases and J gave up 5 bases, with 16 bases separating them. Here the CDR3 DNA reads TGCAGTGCCCCGACCGGGGTCGGGGAGACCCAGTACTTC. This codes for CSAPTGVGETQYF.

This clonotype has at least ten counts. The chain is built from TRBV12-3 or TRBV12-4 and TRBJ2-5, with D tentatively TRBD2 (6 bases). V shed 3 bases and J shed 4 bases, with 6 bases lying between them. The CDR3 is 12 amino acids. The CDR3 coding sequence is TGTGCCAGCAGTTTCGGGGGAGAGACCCAGTACTTC. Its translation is CASSFGGETQYF.

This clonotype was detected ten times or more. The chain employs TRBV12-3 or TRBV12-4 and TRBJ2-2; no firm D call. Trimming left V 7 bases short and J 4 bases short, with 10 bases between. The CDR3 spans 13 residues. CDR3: CASNPSGTGELFF. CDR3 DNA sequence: TGTGCCAGCAACCCGTCGGGCACCGGGGAGCTGTTTTTT.